Each of the 10 T cell receptor beta chains below was sequenced from the same sample in a study of blood T cell repertoires in COVID-19. Sequenced by immunoSEQ multiplex PCR; TCRdb stores in-frame clones only, minus some. The sample lists under 300,000 clones; under 90% were seen once. The sequenced material came from peripheral blood. These receptors were collected from a woman between 35 and 50 years old who had recovered from COVID-19.

This clone was detected once. The rearrangement links TRBV7-6 to TRBJ2-7, with a possible D match to TRBD2 (5 bases). The CDR3 consists of 13 residues. Trimming removed 3 bases from V and 5 bases from J, with 11 bases in between. CDR1 SGHVS and CDR2 FNYEAQ come from the germline V gene. The CDR3 nucleotides are TGTGCCAGCAGCTTGAACCCGAGGGACGAGCAGTACTTC. This translates into CASSLNPRDEQYF.

This sequence joins TRBV7-9 and TRBJ1-4, with D unresolved. The CDR3 length is 14 residues. V was shortened by 3 bases and J by 0 bases, with 5 bases between the two germline ends. Germline assignment: CDR1 SEHNR and CDR2 FQNEAQ (reference sequence). CDR3: CASSFLSTNEKLFF. CDR3 sequence (DNA): TGTGCCAGCAGCTTTCTATCAACTAATGAAAAACTGTTTTTT.

V usage is TRBV27 and J usage is TRBJ1-6; 8 positions match TRBD1. The CDR3 has 15 amino acids. J lost 6 bases, V lost 2 bases, and 3 bases had no gene match. The germline V gene encodes CDR1 MNHEY and CDR2 SMNVEV (reference sequence). CDR3 region: CASSLQGAGNSPLHF. CDR3 bases: TGTGCCAGCAGTTTACAGGGGGCGGGTAATTCACCCCTCCACTTT.

V and J are TRBV10-3 and TRBJ2-2, with 12 positions matching TRBD2. The germline V gene has CDR1 ENHRY and CDR2 SYGVKD. The CDR3 loop spans 14 amino acids. Trimming took 10 bases from V and 7 from J; bases not matched to a gene: 7. CDR3: CATRLAGENGELFF. The CDR3 nucleotides read TGTGCCACCAGACTAGCGGGAGAGAACGGGGAGCTGTTTTTT.

This sequence joins TRBV7-2 and TRBJ1-2, with D perhaps TRBD1 (6 bases). Germline V CDR1 and CDR2: SGHTA, FQGNSA. V was cut by 0 bases and J by 5 bases, with 13 bases left in between. This CDR3 contains 15 residues. The CDR3 loop is CASSLAFRGSYGYTF. CDR3 nucleotides: TGTGCCAGCAGCTTAGCCTTCAGGGGAAGTTATGGCTACACCTTC.

This clone was observed once. The chain uses TRBV20-1 and TRBJ2-3; weak D call: TRBD2 (6 bases). The CDR3 spans 13 residues. Looked up from germline, CDR1 is DFQATT and CDR2 is SNEGSKA (reference sequence). Trimming shortened V by 3 bases and J by 5 bases, and 12 bases separated the two germline ends. CDR3 residues: CSASMAGRDTQYF. DNA of the CDR3: TGCAGTGCTAGTATGGCGGGGCGAGATACGCAGTATTTT.

The CDR3 reads CATSRVGGRAITGELFF. The CDR3 region has the DNA TGTGCCACCAGCAGAGTAGGGGGGAGGGCGATCACCGGGGAGCTGTTTTTT. This chain links TRBV15 with TRBJ2-2, with D perhaps matching TRBD2 (7 bases). The CDR3 runs 17 residues. From germline, CDR1 is LNHNV and CDR2 YYDKDF (reference sequence). V was cut by 1 base and J by 4 bases, with 16 bases left in between.

This clone was recorded once. The chain couples TRBV2 to TRBJ2-1, with 11 bases lining up with TRBD2. The J segment lost 6 bases and the V segment lost 3 bases, leaving 4 bases of the junction unmatched. Germline CDR1 and CDR2: SNHLY and FYNNEI. The CDR3 length is 15 residues. CDR3 DNA sequence: TGTGCCAGCAGTGACTCGCTAGCGGGAGGCAATGAGCAGTTCTTC. This translates into CASSDSLAGGNEQFF.

The chain carries TRBV27 and TRBJ1-1, with 11 bases aligning to TRBD1. The CDR3 spans 15 residues. The V gene end was trimmed by 5 bases and the J gene end by 3 bases; junction bases not matched to a gene: 5. Germline V lookup: CDR1 MNHEY, CDR2 SMNVEV (reference sequence). For the CDR3, the DNA is TGTGCCAGCAGTCCATGGGACAGGGGGGACACTGAAGCTTTCTTT. Amino acid sequence: CASSPWDRGDTEAFF.

This clone has just one count. This sequence joins TRBV3-1 (or the pseudogene TRBV3-2) and TRBJ1-1; D gene unclear. The CDR3 runs to 14 residues. V was pared by 1 base and J by 4 bases, with 10 bases between. Germline values: CDR1 LGHDT, CDR2 YNNKEL (reference sequence). CDR3 protein: CASSQGLVGTEAFF. The CDR3 bases are TGTGCCAGCAGCCAAGGATTAGTTGGCACTGAAGCTTTCTTT.